This T cell receptor beta chain was captured by sequencing in a study of beta chain features in type 1 diabetes. The isolated RNA, all of it, was reverse transcribed, so expressed TCRB transcripts were what got sequenced. Clones were read by immunoSEQ multiplex PCR, and TCRdb kept only the in-frame ones, dropping some. This table has 150,000 to 170,000 clones, less than 9.5% appearing once. Germline-derived CDR1 and CDR2 are SGHRS and YFSETQ. V dropped 0 bases and J dropped 0 bases, with 9 bases sitting between them. The CDR3 contains 16 residues. Turning to this clone: Antigen specificity is unknown.

Study findings and constraints: In every one of the four CD4+ subsets, TCRB CDR3s were moderately but significantly shorter in Type 1 diabetes patients. Small HLA sub-analyses could not settle whether HLA shapes TCRB rearrangement.

The receptor was isolated from a man between 18 and 29 years old in good health. Sequences were obtained from central memory CD4+ T cells from blood. The V gene is TRBV5-1, the J gene TRBJ1-4; D is unresolved. DNA for the CDR3: TGCGCCAGCAGCTTGGGAGACTATGCAACTAATGAAAAACTGTTTTTT. Its translation is CASSLGDYATNEKLFF.